The present T cell receptor (beta chain) was sequenced within a study of blood T cell repertoires in COVID-19. Adults between about 18 and 95 years of age took part from more than 20 US areas. Cohort placement rested on clinical history that participants reported themselves. Germline assignment: CDR1 SEHNR and CDR2 FQNEAQ (reference sequence). The CDR3 contains 12 residues. The V segment lost 5 bases and the J segment 10 bases; nucleotides outside the gene matches: 7. Measured with immunoSEQ multiplex PCR; TCRdb has only the in-frame clones, and not every one. This sample yields some 160,000 clones, of which around four fifths are seen a single time; around 6.2% belongs to the top ten.

The receptor was derived from a middle-aged woman who had recovered from COVID-19. Sequencing was done on a sample of PBMCs or T cells enriched from blood (not recorded which). This chain links TRBV7-9 with TRBJ1-1; 7 bases align to TRBD1. The chain's CDR3 is CASSPTGKLAFF. The CDR3 bases are TGTGCCAGCAGCCCGACAGGGAAACTAGCTTTCTTT.